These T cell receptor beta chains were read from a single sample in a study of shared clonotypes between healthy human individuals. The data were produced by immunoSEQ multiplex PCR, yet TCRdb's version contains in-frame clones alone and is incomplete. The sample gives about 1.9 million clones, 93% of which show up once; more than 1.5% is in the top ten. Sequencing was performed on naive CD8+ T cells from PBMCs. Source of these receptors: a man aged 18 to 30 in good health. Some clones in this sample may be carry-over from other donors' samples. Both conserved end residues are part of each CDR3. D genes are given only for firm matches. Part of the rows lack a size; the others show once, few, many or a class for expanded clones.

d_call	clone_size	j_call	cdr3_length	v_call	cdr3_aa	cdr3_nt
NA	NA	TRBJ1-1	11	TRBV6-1	CASIRDTEAFF	TGTGCCAGCATAAGGGACACTGAAGCTTTCTTT
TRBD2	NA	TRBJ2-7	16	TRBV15	CATSSAHTSGSYEQYF	TGTGCCACCAGCAGCGCTCACACTAGCGGGAGCTACGAGCAGTACTTC
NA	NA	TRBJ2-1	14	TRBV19	CASSIGGIYNEQFF	TGTGCCAGTAGTATAGGGGGGATCTACAATGAGCAGTTCTTC
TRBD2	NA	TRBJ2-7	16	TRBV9	CASSVGAGRATEEQYF	TGTGCCAGCAGCGTAGGGGCCGGGAGGGCCACGGAGGAGCAGTACTTC
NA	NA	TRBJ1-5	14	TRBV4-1	CASSQDQKNQPQHF	TGCGCCAGCAGCCAAGATCAGAAGAATCAGCCCCAGCATTTT
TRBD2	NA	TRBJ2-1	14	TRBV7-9	CASSALAGGNEQFF	TGTGCCAGCAGCGCGCTAGCGGGAGGAAACGAGCAGTTCTTC
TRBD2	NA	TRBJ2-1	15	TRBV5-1	CASRASGRYYNEQFF	TGCGCCAGCAGGGCTAGCGGGCGATACTACAATGAGCAGTTCTTC
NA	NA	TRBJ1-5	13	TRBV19	CASSRGGPRPQHF	TGTGCCAGTAGTCGCGGCGGCCCAAGGCCCCAGCATTTT
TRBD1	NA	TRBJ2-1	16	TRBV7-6	CASSLVSGQGNDEQFF	TGTGCCAGCAGCTTAGTATCCGGACAGGGCAACGATGAGCAGTTCTTC
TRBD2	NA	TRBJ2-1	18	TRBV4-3	CASSQRAPGLAAFNEQFF	TGCGCCAGCAGCCAGAGGGCACCGGGACTAGCGGCTTTCAATGAGCAGTTCTTC
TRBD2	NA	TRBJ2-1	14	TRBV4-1	CASSHTSGYNEQFF	TGCGCCAGCAGCCACACTAGCGGATACAATGAGCAGTTCTTC
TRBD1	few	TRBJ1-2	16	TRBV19	CASSMTGQGGVRGYTF	TGTGCCAGTAGTATGACGGGACAGGGAGGAGTTCGCGGCTACACCTTC
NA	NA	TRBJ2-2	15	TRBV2	CASGISVENTGELFF	TGTGCCAGCGGTATATCCGTTGAGAACACCGGGGAGCTGTTTTTT
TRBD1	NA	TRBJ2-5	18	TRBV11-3	CASSLDSPDREGQETQYF	TGTGCCAGCAGCTTAGATTCCCCGGACAGGGAAGGACAAGAGACCCAGTACTTC
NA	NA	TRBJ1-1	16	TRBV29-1	CSVGSPGALSNTEAFF	TGCAGCGTTGGTTCTCCAGGGGCCTTAAGTAACACTGAAGCTTTCTTT
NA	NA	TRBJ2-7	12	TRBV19	CASSIDKSEQYF	TGTGCCAGTAGTATAGATAAGAGCGAGCAGTACTTC
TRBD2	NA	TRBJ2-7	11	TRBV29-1	CSAGTTYEQYF	TGCAGCGCTGGGACTACCTACGAGCAGTACTTC
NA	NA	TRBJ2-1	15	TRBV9	CASSVAFNRMDEQFF	TGTGCCAGCAGCGTAGCTTTCAATCGGATGGATGAGCAGTTCTTC
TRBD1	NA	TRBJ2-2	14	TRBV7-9	CASTGTGTTGELFF	TGTGCCAGCACCGGGACAGGGACCACCGGGGAGCTGTTTTTT
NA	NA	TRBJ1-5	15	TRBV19	CASSIDWQTNQPQHF	TGTGCCAGTAGTATAGATTGGCAGACCAATCAGCCCCAGCATTTT
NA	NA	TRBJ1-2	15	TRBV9	CASSVALAPDGGYTF	TGTGCCAGCAGCGTAGCGTTAGCGCCCGACGGTGGCTACACCTTC
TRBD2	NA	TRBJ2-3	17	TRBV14	CASSSYSSGRFTDTQYF	TGTGCCAGCAGCTCATATTCTAGCGGGAGGTTCACAGATACGCAGTATTTT
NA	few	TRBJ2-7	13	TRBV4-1	CASSQVNLYEQYF	TGCGCCAGCAGCCAAGTTAACCTCTACGAGCAGTACTTC